The sequence of this T cell receptor beta chain was determined in a study of CD8+ T cells in alopecia areata. Sequencing templates came from extracted RNA that was reverse transcribed into cDNA. Using immunoSEQ multiplex PCR, the repertoire was profiled, and TCRdb retains in-frame clones only, with some absent. The sample records about 160,000 clones, around 71% being singletons. Germline V lookup: CDR1 SQVTM, CDR2 ANQGSEA. The CDR3 spans 13 residues. With 7 bases clipped from V and 7 bases from J, the junction kept 8 bases outside the gene matches. Regarding treatment: oral pan-JAK inhibitor, 5-10 mg twice daily.

This sequence joins TRBV29-1 and TRBJ1-5, with 9 bases aligning to TRBD1. This TCR came from a human donor with alopecia areata. Specimen: CD4+ T cells sorted from blood, collected at week 4, from a patient treated with tofacitinib. CDR3: CSAGQGLRQPQHF. Here the CDR3 DNA reads TGCAGCGCCGGACAGGGGCTACGCCAGCCCCAGCATTTT.